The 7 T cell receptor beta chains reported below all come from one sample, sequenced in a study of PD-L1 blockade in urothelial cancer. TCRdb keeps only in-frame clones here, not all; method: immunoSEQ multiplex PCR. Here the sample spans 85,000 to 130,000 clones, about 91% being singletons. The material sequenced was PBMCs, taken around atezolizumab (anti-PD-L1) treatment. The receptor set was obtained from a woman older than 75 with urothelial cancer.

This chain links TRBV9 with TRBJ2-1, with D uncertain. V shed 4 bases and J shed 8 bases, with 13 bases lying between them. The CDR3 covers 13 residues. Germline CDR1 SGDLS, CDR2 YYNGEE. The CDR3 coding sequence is TGTGCCAGCAGCCCCTTACCAACGGATGAGCAGTTCTTC. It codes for CASSPLPTDEQFF.

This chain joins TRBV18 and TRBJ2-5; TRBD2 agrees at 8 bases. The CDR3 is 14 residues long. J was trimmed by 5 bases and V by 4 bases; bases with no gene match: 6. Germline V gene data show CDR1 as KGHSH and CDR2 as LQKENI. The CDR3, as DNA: TGTGCCAGCTCACGGGCGGGAGGCAGGGAGACCCAGTACTTC. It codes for CASSRAGGRETQYF.

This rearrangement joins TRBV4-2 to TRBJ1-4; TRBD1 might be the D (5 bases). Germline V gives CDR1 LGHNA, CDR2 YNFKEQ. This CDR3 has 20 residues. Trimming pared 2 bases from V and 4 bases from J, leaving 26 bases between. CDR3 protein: CASSQIGYPVRGLNNEKLFF. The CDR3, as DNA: TGTGCCAGCAGCCAAATCGGGTATCCAGTTCGGGGACTAAATAATGAAAAACTGTTTTTT.

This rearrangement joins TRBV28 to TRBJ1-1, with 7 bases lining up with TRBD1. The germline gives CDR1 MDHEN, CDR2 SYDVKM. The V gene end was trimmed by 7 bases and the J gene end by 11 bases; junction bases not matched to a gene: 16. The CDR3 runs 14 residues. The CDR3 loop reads CASTAPGQPPRAFF. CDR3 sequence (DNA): TGTGCCAGCACCGCACCGGGACAGCCACCTCGGGCTTTCTTT.

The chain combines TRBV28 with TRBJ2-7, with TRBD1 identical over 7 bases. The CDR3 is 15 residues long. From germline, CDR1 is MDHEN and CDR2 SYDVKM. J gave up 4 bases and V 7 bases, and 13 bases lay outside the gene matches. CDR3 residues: CASKLTRDRRYEQYF. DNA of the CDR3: TGTGCCAGCAAACTCACAAGGGACAGAAGGTACGAGCAGTACTTC.

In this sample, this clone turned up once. The DNA for the CDR3 is TGCGCCAGCAGCCCCTCCGACAGCTCTGGAAACACCATATATTTT. Translated: CASSPSDSSGNTIYF. The V and J genes are TRBV5-1 and TRBJ1-3; maybe TRBD1 (5 bases). V lost 4 bases, J lost 0 bases, and 11 bases lay in between. The CDR3 spans 15 residues. CDR1 is SGHRS and CDR2 is YFSETQ in the germline V gene.

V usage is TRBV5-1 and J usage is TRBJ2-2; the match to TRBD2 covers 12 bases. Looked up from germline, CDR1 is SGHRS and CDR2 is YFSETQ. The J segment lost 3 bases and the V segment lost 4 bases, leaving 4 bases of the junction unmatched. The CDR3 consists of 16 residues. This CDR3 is CASSQTSGSYTGELFF. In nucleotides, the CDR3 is TGCGCCAGCAGCCAGACTAGCGGGAGTTACACCGGGGAGCTGTTTTTT.